The 19 T cell receptor beta chains below come from one sample, sequenced in a study of T cells in tuberculosis (dated by TCRdb to the late 2010s). Receptor libraries were prepared by the immunoSEQ multiplex PCR assay. TCRdb stores this immuneACCESS table with in-frame sequences only. Part of the clones is absent; in the studies checked, under half of the shortfall reflects unresolved V genes, and no reason is known for the rest. A total of about 49,000 clones appear in this sample, about 95% of them only once. The top ten hold over 1.1% of the sample. What this sample's time point label stands for: new active TB diagnosis, blood taken before or within 7 days of starting treatment. The sequencing here drew on PBMCs, taken at tuberculosis diagnosis. The receptors shown here come from an adult with tuberculosis.

This sequence joins TRBV5-1 and TRBJ1-2; D remains ambiguous. Germline loops: CDR1 SGHRS, CDR2 YFSETQ. V was pared by 1 base and J by 3 bases, with 10 bases between. The CDR3 covers 14 residues. CDR3 DNA: TGCGCCAGCAGCTTGCACCGTTCGGACTATGGCTACACCTTC. This encodes CASSLHRSDYGYTF.

The chain combines TRBV19 with TRBJ1-5, with D possibly being TRBD1 (6 bases). The germline V gene encodes CDR1 LNHDA and CDR2 SQIVND (reference sequence). There are 16 residues in the CDR3. Trimming removed 2 bases from V and 5 bases from J, with 16 bases in between. The CDR3 spells CASSILSSGGDQPQHF. CDR3 nucleotides: TGTGCCAGTAGTATACTGTCCTCGGGGGGCGATCAGCCCCAGCATTTT.

This clone showed up just once. This chain uses TRBV2 with TRBJ2-1; 8 bases fit TRBD1. Germline CDR1 reads SNHLY; CDR2 reads FYNNEI. The V gene end was trimmed by 7 bases and the J gene end by 5 bases; junction bases not matched to a gene: 4. The CDR3 has 13 amino acids. CDR3 coding DNA: TGTGCCAGCACGGACAGGGTGGACAATGAGCAGTTCTTC. Its protein product is CASTDRVDNEQFF.

The chain has TRBV5-1 and TRBJ2-7; TRBD2 matches at 10 bases. The CDR3 covers 15 residues. Germline V gene sequence: CDR1 SGHRS, CDR2 YFSETQ. V trimming: 0 bases; J trimming: 6 bases; junction bases outside the gene matches: 6. This chain's CDR3 is CASSLGAGGPGEQYF. The DNA for the CDR3 is TGCGCCAGCAGCTTGGGAGCGGGAGGGCCTGGCGAGCAGTACTTC. Based on the CDR3 plus reference TRBV5-1 and TRBJ2-7, the full variable domain is KAGVTQTPRYLIKTRGQQVTLSCSPISGHRSVSWYQQTPGQGLQFLFEYFSETQRNKGNFPGRFSGRQFSNSRSEMNVSTLELGDSALYLCASSLGAGGPGEQYFGPGTRLTVT.

The genes are TRBV7-9 and TRBJ1-2; 12 bases match TRBD1. CDR1 and CDR2 (germline): SEHNR, FQNEAQ (reference sequence). This CDR3 has 16 residues. V lost 5 bases to trimming and J lost 1 base; unmatched junction nucleotides: 5. Here the CDR3 reads CASSPGQGANNYGYTF. Written as DNA, the CDR3 is TGTGCCAGCAGCCCGGGACAGGGGGCAAATAACTATGGCTACACCTTC.

This clone was recorded once. The V gene is TRBV19, the J gene TRBJ2-3; 7 bases match TRBD1. Unmatched junction bases numbered 6, after V lost 4 bases and J lost 5 bases. Germline CDR1 and CDR2: LNHDA and SQIVND (reference sequence). This CDR3 contains 14 residues. This chain's CDR3 is CASSTTGKGDTQYF. CDR3 bases: TGTGCCAGTAGTACGACAGGGAAAGGAGATACGCAGTATTTT.

The rearrangement links TRBV7-2 to TRBJ1-2; 7 bases are shared with TRBD1. This CDR3 comprises 15 residues. Trimming took 5 bases from V and 6 from J; bases not matched to a gene: 12. CDR1 SGHTA and CDR2 FQGNSA come from the germline V gene. CDR3 sequence reads: CASSPRQGKTHGYTF. As DNA, the CDR3 is TGTGCCAGCAGCCCCCGACAGGGCAAGACGCATGGCTACACCTTC.

V gene TRBV28 combines with J gene TRBJ2-7; D not certain. The germline V and J ends were trimmed by 5 bases and 6 bases, with 8 bases remaining between them. Germline V gives CDR1 MDHEN, CDR2 SYDVKM. CDR3 length equals 11 residues. Here the CDR3 DNA reads TGTGCCAGCAGTGATGATAGCGAGCAGTACTTC. This encodes CASSDDSEQYF. Together with reference TRBV28 and TRBJ2-7, the CDR3 gives the full variable domain: DVKVTQSSRYLVKRTGEKVFLECVQDMDHENMFWYRQDPGLGLRLIYFSYDVKMKEKGDIPEGYSVSREKKERFSLILESASTNQTSMYLCASSDDSEQYFGPGTRLTVT.

The table lists this clone with a count of one. The chain employs TRBV9 and TRBJ1-6, with D perhaps matching TRBD1 (5 bases). Per germline, CDR1 SGDLS and CDR2 YYNGEE. V was cut by 0 bases and J by 0 bases, with 16 bases left in between. The length of the CDR3 is 19 residues. CDR3 loop: CASSVVSRGIPSYNSPLHF. CDR3 DNA sequence: TGTGCCAGCAGCGTAGTGAGTAGGGGCATTCCCTCCTATAATTCACCCCTCCACTTT.

This sequence joins TRBV28 and TRBJ2-7, with D perhaps TRBD2 (6 bases). The CDR3 is 19 residues long. Germline V gene lookup returns CDR1 MDHEN and CDR2 SYDVKM. Deletions cut 3 bases from V and 0 bases from J, with 24 bases between. The CDR3 DNA is TGTGCCAGCAGTTTTTATTCGGGGGACGTGCGGCAGACCTCCTACGAGCAGTACTTC. Residues: CASSFYSGDVRQTSYEQYF.

The chain uses TRBV7-9 and TRBJ2-7; D perhaps matches TRBD2 (5 bases). The CDR3 sequence is 14 residues long. Trimming cost V 5 bases and J 2 bases, with 13 bases left between them. The germline CDR1 and CDR2 sequences are SEHNR and FQNEAQ (reference sequence). The CDR3 region is CASSRIGLTYEQYF. For the CDR3, the DNA is TGTGCCAGCAGCCGTATTGGACTTACCTACGAGCAGTACTTC.

The gene calls are TRBV19 and TRBJ2-2; perhaps TRBD1 as D (6 bases). The ends were cut back, 4 bases at V and 5 bases at J, with 20 bases in the middle. The germline CDR1 and CDR2 sequences are LNHDA and SQIVND (reference sequence). The CDR3 consists of 17 residues. CDR3 loop: CASSREGGDIQTGELFF. The CDR3 DNA reads as TGTGCCAGTAGTAGGGAAGGGGGTGATATCCAGACCGGGGAGCTGTTTTTT.

The chain uses TRBV28 and TRBJ1-3, with no clear D. Trimming stripped 6 bases from V and 4 bases from J, with 19 bases between. From germline, CDR1 is MDHEN and CDR2 SYDVKM. This CDR3 has 16 amino acids. For the CDR3, the DNA is TGTGCCAGCAGCGCGGTAGATTTCGTCGAGGGAAACACCATATATTTT. This codes for CASSAVDFVEGNTIYF.

This clone was seen only once. The chain joins TRBV5-4 to TRBJ1-4; D possibly corresponds to TRBD1 (6 bases). The V and J ends lost 5 bases and 8 bases respectively, with 16 bases between them. This CDR3 has 14 residues. CDR1 and CDR2 (germline): SGHNT, YYREEE (reference sequence). The CDR3 is CASSSERRGEKLFF. The CDR3 DNA reads as TGTGCCAGCAGTTCTGAGCGAAGGGGGGAAAAACTGTTTTTT.

This chain connects TRBV5-6 to TRBJ2-7, with D perhaps TRBD2 (6 bases). Germline CDR1 reads SGHDT; CDR2 reads YYEEEE. V lost 2 bases and J lost 5, with 17 bases in between. CDR3 length equals 15 residues. CDR3 in DNA: TGTGCCAGCAGCTTCACGGGAGTGGGCTTTGACGAGCAGTACTTC. This encodes CASSFTGVGFDEQYF.

In its sample, this clone was seen once. V gene TRBV28 combines with J gene TRBJ1-5; D gene uncertain. The V end was cut by 8 bases, the J end by 7 bases, with 12 bases between. Germline CDR1 and CDR2: MDHEN and SYDVKM. This CDR3 is 12 amino acids long. CDR3 nucleotides: TGTGCCAGCCGAGTAGGAGTCCAGCCCCAGCATTTT. Its protein product is CASRVGVQPQHF.

The chain carries TRBV11-2 and TRBJ1-4; 12 nucleotides agree with TRBD1. Losses at the gene ends were 5 bases for V and 7 bases for J; bases not matched to a gene: 5. Germline V gives CDR1 SGHAT, CDR2 FQNNGV. CDR3 length equals 15 residues. CDR3 DNA: TGTGCCAGCAGCCTCGGGACAGGGGGCTTTGAAAAACTGTTTTTT. Translation gives CASSLGTGGFEKLFF.

The rearrangement joins TRBV6-5 to TRBJ2-7, with 12 nucleotides matching TRBD2. The length of the CDR3 is 14 residues. The ends lost 7 bases at V and 6 bases at J; junction bases unmatched: 7. Germline V CDR1 and CDR2: MNHEY, SVGAGI. CDR3 in DNA: TGTGCCAGCACAAGACTAGCGGGAGTAAGCGAGCAGTACTTC. Translation gives CASTRLAGVSEQYF.

The rearrangement uses TRBV7-9 and TRBJ1-5; 10 positions match TRBD1. The CDR3 has 19 residues. Germline V CDR1 and CDR2: SEHNR, FQNEAQ (reference sequence). Unmatched junction bases numbered 21, after V lost 6 bases and J lost 7 bases. The CDR3 sequence: CASSSRRTKGQGGRQPQHF. DNA of the CDR3: TGTGCCAGCAGTTCTAGAAGGACCAAAGGACAGGGGGGTAGGCAGCCCCAGCATTTT.